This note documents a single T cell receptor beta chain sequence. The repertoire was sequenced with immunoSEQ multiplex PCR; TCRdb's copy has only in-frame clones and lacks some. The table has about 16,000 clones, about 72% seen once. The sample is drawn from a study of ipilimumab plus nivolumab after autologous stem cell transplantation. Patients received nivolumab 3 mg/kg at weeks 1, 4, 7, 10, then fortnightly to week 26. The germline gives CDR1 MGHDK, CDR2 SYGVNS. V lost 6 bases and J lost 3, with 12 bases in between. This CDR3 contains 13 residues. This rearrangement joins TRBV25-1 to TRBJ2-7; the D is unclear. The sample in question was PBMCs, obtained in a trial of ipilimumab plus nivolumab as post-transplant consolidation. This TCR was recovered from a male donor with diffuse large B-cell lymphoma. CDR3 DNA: TGTGCCAGCAGATTCGCGGTGGGCTACGAGCAGTACTTC. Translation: CASRFAVGYEQYF.